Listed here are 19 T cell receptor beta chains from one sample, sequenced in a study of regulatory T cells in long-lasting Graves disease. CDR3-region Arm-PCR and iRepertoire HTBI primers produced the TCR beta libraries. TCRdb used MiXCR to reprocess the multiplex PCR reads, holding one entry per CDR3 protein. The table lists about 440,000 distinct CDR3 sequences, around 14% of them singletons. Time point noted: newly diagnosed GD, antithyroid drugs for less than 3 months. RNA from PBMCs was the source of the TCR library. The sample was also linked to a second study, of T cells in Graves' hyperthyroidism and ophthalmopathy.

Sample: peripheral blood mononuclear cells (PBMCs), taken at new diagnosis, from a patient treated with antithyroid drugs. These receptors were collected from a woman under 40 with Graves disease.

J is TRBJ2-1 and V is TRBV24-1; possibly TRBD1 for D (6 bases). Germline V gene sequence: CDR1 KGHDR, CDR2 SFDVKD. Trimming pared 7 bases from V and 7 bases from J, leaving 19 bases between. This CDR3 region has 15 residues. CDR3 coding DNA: TGTGCCACCAGATGGGCTAAGGGGGACGGAAATGAGCAGTTCTTC. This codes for CATRWAKGDGNEQFF.

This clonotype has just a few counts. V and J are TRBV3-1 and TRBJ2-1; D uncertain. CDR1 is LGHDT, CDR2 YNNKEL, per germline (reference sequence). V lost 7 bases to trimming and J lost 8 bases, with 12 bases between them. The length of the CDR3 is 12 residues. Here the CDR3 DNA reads TGTGCCAGCATCAATCCTAGGGATGAGCAGTTCTTC. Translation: CASINPRDEQFF.

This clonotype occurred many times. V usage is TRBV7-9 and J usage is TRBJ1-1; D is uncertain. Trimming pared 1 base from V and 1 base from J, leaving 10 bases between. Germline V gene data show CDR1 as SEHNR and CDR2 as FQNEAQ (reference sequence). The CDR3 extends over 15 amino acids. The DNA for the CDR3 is TGTGCCAGCAGCTTAGTGGTAGGACGGAACACTGAAGCTTTCTTT. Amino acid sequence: CASSLVVGRNTEAFF.

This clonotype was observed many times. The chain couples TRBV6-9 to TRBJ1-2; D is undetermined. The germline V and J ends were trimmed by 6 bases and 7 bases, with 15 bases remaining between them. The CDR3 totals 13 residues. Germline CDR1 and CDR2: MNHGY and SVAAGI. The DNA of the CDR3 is TGTGCCAGCAGGTATGCGGAGCAAGTTGGCTACACCTTC. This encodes CASRYAEQVGYTF.

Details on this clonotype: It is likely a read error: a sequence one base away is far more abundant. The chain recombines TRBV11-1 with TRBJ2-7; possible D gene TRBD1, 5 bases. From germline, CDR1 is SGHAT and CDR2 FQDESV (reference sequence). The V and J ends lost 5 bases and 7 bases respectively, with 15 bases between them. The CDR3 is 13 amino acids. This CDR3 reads CASSQAGINEQYF. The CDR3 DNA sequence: TGTGCCAGCAGCCAGGCAGGGATCAATGAGCAGTACTTC.

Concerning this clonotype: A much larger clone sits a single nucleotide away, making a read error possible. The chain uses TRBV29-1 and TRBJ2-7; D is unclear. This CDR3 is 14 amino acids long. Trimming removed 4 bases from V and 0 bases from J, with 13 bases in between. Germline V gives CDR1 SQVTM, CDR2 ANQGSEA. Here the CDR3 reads CSVVVRTRSYEQYF. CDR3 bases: TGCAGCGTTGTAGTGAGAACACGCTCCTACGAGCAGTACTTC.

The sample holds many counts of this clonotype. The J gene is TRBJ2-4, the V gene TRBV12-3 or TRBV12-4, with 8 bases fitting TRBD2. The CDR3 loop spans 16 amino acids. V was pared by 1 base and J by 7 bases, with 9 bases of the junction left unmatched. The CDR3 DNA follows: TGTGCCAGCAGTTTAGGACGGGCGGGAGGAGGGAACATTCAGTACTTC. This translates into CASSLGRAGGGNIQYF.

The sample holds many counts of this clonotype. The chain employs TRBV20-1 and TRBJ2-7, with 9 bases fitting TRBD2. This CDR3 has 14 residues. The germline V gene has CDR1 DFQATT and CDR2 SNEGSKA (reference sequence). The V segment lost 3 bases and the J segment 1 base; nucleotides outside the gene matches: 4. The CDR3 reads CSASGTSYSYEQYF. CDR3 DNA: TGCAGTGCTAGCGGGACTAGCTATTCCTACGAGCAGTACTTC.

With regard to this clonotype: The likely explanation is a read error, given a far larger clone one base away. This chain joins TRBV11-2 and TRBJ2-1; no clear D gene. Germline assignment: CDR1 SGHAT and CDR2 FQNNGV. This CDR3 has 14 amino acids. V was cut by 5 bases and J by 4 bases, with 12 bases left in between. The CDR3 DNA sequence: TGTGCCAGCAGCCGCCGGACCATATACAATGAGCAGTTCTTC. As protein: CASSRRTIYNEQFF.

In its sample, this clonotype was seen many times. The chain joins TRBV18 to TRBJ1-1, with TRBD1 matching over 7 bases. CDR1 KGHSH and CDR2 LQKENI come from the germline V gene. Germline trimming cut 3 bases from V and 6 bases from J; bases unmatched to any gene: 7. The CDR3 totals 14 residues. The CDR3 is CASSPFQGVAEAFF. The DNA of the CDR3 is TGTGCCAGCTCACCTTTCCAGGGGGTGGCTGAAGCTTTCTTT.

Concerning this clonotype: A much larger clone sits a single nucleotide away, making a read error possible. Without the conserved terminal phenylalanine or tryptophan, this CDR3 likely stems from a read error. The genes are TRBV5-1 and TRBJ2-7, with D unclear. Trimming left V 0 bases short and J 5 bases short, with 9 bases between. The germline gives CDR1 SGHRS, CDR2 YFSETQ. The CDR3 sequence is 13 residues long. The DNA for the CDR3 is TGCGCCAGCAGCTTGGTGAAGGGCCACGAGCAGTACTTG. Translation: CASSLVKGHEQYL.

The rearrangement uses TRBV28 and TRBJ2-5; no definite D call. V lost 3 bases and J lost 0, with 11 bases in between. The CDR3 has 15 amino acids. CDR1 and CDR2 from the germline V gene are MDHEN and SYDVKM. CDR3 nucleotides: TGTGCCAGCAGTTTCACGACATGGTACCAAGAGACCCAGTACTTC. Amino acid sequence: CASSFTTWYQETQYF. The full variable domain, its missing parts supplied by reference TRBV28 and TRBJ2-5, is DVKVTQSSRYLVKRTGEKVFLECVQDMDHENMFWYRQDPGLGLRLIYFSYDVKMKEKGDIPEGYSVSREKKERFSLILESASTNQTSMYLCASSFTTWYQETQYFGPGTRLLVL.

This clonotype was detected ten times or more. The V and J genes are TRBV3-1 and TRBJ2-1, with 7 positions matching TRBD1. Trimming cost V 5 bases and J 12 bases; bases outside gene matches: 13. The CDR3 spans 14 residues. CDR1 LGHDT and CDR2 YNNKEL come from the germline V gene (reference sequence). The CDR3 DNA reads TGTGCCAGCAGCGCAGCCGGGACAGAGGCCGGGCAGTTCTTC. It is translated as CASSAAGTEAGQFF.

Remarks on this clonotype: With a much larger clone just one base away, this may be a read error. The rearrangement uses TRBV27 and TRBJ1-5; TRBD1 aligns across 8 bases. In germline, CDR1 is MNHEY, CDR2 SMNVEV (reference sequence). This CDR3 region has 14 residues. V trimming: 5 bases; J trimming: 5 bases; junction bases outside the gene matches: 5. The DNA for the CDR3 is TGTGCCAGCAGTGAGACAGGGGTCGATCAGCCCCAGCATTTT. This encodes CASSETGVDQPQHF.

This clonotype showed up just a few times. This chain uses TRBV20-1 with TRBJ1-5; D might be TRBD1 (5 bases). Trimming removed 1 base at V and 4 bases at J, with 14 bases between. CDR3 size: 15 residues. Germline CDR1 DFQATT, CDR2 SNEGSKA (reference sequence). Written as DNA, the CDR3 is TGCAGTGCTAGAGTCGGGGGGAGCCATAATCAGCCCCAGCATTTT. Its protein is CSARVGGSHNQPQHF.

CDR3 nucleotides: TGTGCCAGCTCACCCTCGGTCGGGTTTACAGATACGCAGTATTTT. Protein sequence: CASSPSVGFTDTQYF. The V call is TRBV18, the J call TRBJ2-3; D call uncertain. The V and J ends lost 3 bases and 3 bases respectively, with 13 bases between them. The germline CDR1 and CDR2 sequences are KGHSH and LQKENI. The CDR3 sequence is 15 residues long.

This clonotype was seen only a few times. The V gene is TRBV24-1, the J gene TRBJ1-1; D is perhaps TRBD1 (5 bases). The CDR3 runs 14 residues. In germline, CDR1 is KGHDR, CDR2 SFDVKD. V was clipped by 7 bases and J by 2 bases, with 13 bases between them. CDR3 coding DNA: TGTGCCACCAGGAGAACCGGGACTAACACTGAAGCTTTCTTT. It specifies CATRRTGTNTEAFF.

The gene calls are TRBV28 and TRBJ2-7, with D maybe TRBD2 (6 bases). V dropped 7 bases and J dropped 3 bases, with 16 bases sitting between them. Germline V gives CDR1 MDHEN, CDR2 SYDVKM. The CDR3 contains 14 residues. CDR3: CASIPGGTLYEQYF. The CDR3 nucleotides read TGTGCCAGCATCCCAGGAGGGACCCTCTACGAGCAGTACTTC.

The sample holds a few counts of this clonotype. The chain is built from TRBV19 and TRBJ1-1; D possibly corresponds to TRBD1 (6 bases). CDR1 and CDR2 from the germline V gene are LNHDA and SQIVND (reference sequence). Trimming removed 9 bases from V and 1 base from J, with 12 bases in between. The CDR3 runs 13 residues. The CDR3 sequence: CASSGTKNTEAFF. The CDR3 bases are TGTGCCAGCTCCGGGACAAAGAACACTGAAGCTTTCTTT.